What follows are 24 T cell receptor beta chains derived from one specimen sequenced in a study of regulatory T cells in long-lasting Graves disease. To make TCR beta libraries, researchers used iRepertoire HTBI primers and Arm-PCR of CDR3 regions. TCRdb itself ran the multiplex PCR reads through MiXCR, one entry per CDR3 protein. The top ten hold about a fifth of the sample, which has around 400,000 distinct CDR3 sequences, 15% to 19% seen once. The time point here: newly diagnosed GD, antithyroid drugs for less than 3 months. After RNA was extracted from PBMCs, the TCR library was made from it. The input for sequencing was peripheral blood mononuclear cells (PBMCs), taken at new diagnosis, from a patient treated with antithyroid drugs. Receptors originate from a female donor with Graves disease.

As regards this clonotype: A much larger clone lies a single base off, so this may be a read error. The V and J genes are TRBV28 and TRBJ2-2; D is uncertain. Trimming took 2 bases from V and 7 from J, leaving 8 bases between them. Germline loops: CDR1 MDHEN, CDR2 SYDVKM. The CDR3 is 13 residues long. The CDR3 is CASSLRVSGELFF. The CDR3 bases are TGTGCCAGCAGTTTACGGGTCAGCGGGGAGCTGTTTTTT.

In its sample, this clonotype was seen a few times. The genes are TRBV2 and TRBJ2-3, with TRBD2 matching 8 bases. Germline V lookup: CDR1 SNHLY, CDR2 FYNNEI. The CDR3 runs to 13 residues. Unmatched junction bases numbered 1, after V lost 6 bases and J lost 2 bases. The CDR3 here is CASRLADTDTQYF. The CDR3 nucleotides read TGTGCCAGCAGACTAGCGGACACAGATACGCAGTATTTT.

The table lists this clonotype with many counts. V gene TRBV12-3 or TRBV12-4 combines with J gene TRBJ2-3; 7 bases align to TRBD1. The CDR3 runs 15 residues. J was trimmed by 4 bases and V by 6 bases; bases with no gene match: 10. The CDR3 protein is CASSDTGQAADTQYF. The CDR3 DNA follows: TGTGCCAGCAGCGATACCGGACAGGCGGCAGATACGCAGTATTTT.

As for this clonotype: A read error may be the cause here, since a much bigger clone is one base away. The chain has TRBV7-9 and TRBJ2-1, with D possibly TRBD1 on 5 matching bases. The CDR3 sequence is 17 residues long. Trimming left V 5 bases short and J 7 bases short, with 24 bases between. The germline V gene encodes CDR1 SEHNR and CDR2 FQNEAQ (reference sequence). The CDR3 loop is CASSRVSSISGANEQFF. The CDR3 bases are TGTGCCAGCAGCCGGGTGTCGTCGATCAGTGGGGCGAATGAGCAGTTCTTC.

This clonotype showed up many times. The rearrangement joins TRBV15 to TRBJ1-3; 9 nucleotides line up with TRBD1. This CDR3 has 16 amino acids. Germline assignment: CDR1 LNHNV and CDR2 YYDKDF (reference sequence). The trim removed 0 bases at V and 8 bases at J, leaving 8 bases unmatched. Written as DNA, the CDR3 is TGTGCCACCAGCAGAGAACAGGGGGCGTTTGCGGACACCATATATTTT. It translates to CATSREQGAFADTIYF.

This clonotype was seen a handful of times. The chain is built from TRBV5-5 and TRBJ2-3; D is undetermined. The CDR3 runs 12 residues. V was shortened by 7 bases and J by 4 bases, with 10 bases between the two germline ends. Germline assignment: CDR1 SGHKS and CDR2 YYEKEE (reference sequence). The CDR3 protein is CASSYPPDTQYF. DNA for the CDR3: TGTGCCAGCTCCTACCCCCCAGATACGCAGTATTTT.

Ten or more counts support this clonotype. V and J are TRBV11-2 and TRBJ2-1; TRBD1 or TRBD2 may be the D gene (7 bases each). The CDR3 is made up of 16 amino acids. V was clipped by 1 base and J by 7 bases, with 17 bases between them. Per the germline V gene, CDR1 is SGHAT and CDR2 is FQNNGV. CDR3 bases: TGTGCCAGCAGCTTAGGGCTGAGACAGGGAGGGAATGAGCAGTTCTTC. As protein: CASSLGLRQGGNEQFF.

This clonotype was detected only a few times. V usage is TRBV4-1 and J usage is TRBJ2-7; tentatively, D is TRBD2 (6 bases). This CDR3 comprises 17 residues. The germline V and J ends were trimmed by 1 base and 3 bases, with 19 bases remaining between them. CDR1 MGHRA and CDR2 YSYEKL come from the germline V gene. CDR3 nucleotides: TGCGCCAGCAGCCAAGTCGAGGAGGGCAGTAGTAACTACGAGCAGTACTTC. Protein: CASSQVEEGSSNYEQYF.

At least ten counts were recorded for this clonotype. The V call is TRBV19, the J call TRBJ1-1; D is undetermined. The CDR3 contains 13 residues. Per the germline V gene, CDR1 is LNHDA and CDR2 is SQIVND (reference sequence). V was pared by 2 bases and J by 4 bases, with 8 bases between. CDR3 sequence: CASSISGLTEAFF. DNA for the CDR3: TGTGCCAGTAGTATAAGCGGACTCACTGAAGCTTTCTTT.

This clonotype was recorded at least ten times. The chain combines TRBV13 with TRBJ2-1; 9 nucleotides agree with TRBD1. V was pared by 7 bases and J by 5 bases, with 6 bases of the junction left unmatched. This CDR3 comprises 14 residues. CDR1 and CDR2 (germline): PRHDT, FYEKMQ (reference sequence). The CDR3 DNA follows: TGTGCCAGCACCGACACAGGGGGCAACAATGAGCAGTTCTTC. Amino acid sequence: CASTDTGGNNEQFF.

Ten or more counts support this clonotype. The rearrangement joins TRBV12-5 to TRBJ2-3, with 11 bases fitting TRBD2. The V and J ends lost 7 bases and 3 bases, in that order; junction bases with no gene match: 9. CDR3 length: 16 residues. Germline CDR1 reads LGHNT; CDR2 reads FRNRAP. Here the CDR3 reads CASVELAGVYTDTQYF. The DNA for the CDR3 is TGTGCTAGTGTCGAACTAGCGGGAGTTTATACAGATACGCAGTATTTT.

There are many counts of this clonotype. V is TRBV5-1 and J is TRBJ1-4; D might be TRBD1 (6 bases). The length of the CDR3 is 15 residues. Germline V gives CDR1 SGHRS, CDR2 YFSETQ. Trimming took 0 bases from V and 5 from J, leaving 11 bases between them. The CDR3 spells CASSLGGQPNEKLFF. The CDR3 nucleotides read TGCGCCAGCAGCTTGGGGGGACAACCCAATGAAAAACTGTTTTTT.

This clonotype was observed many times. The J gene is TRBJ1-1, the V gene TRBV20-1; D not certain. Germline V gene lookup returns CDR1 DFQATT and CDR2 SNEGSKA (reference sequence). V gave up 3 bases and J gave up 4 bases, with 9 bases separating them. CDR3 size: 12 residues. CDR3 protein: CSASGRITEAFF. CDR3 nucleotide sequence: TGCAGTGCTAGTGGACGGATCACTGAAGCTTTCTTT.

There are many counts of this clonotype. This chain joins TRBV12-3 or TRBV12-4 and TRBJ1-4, with a tentative D call TRBD1 (6 bases). The CDR3 contains 15 residues. Trimming took off 6 bases at V and 3 bases at J, with 14 bases between the two ends. CDR3 sequence: CASRDNRVANEKLFF. The CDR3 coding sequence is TGTGCCAGCAGGGATAACAGGGTCGCTAATGAAAAACTGTTTTTT.

Only a few counts were recorded for this clonotype. The chain is built from TRBV19 and TRBJ1-6; 9 positions agree with TRBD1. Per germline, CDR1 LNHDA and CDR2 SQIVND (reference sequence). The CDR3 length is 16 residues. V gave up 7 bases and J gave up 7 bases; unmatched junction bases: 11. The CDR3 DNA reads as TGTGCCAGTACCACGACAGGGGGGGTTCCGAATTCACCCCTCCACTTT. Translating it yields CASTTTGGVPNSPLHF.

There are many counts of this clonotype. This chain uses TRBV7-9 with TRBJ2-1; no clear D. The V gene lost 5 bases and the J gene lost 2 bases, with 13 bases spanning the gap. The germline gives CDR1 SEHNR, CDR2 FQNEAQ (reference sequence). The CDR3 extends over 15 amino acids. In DNA form, the CDR3 reads TGTGCCAGCAGCCCTAGTAGGAATACCTACAATGAGCAGTTCTTC. It specifies CASSPSRNTYNEQFF.

The chain has TRBV27 and TRBJ2-7, with D unclear. Germline V gene lookup returns CDR1 MNHEY and CDR2 SMNVEV (reference sequence). V shed 6 bases and J shed 2 bases, with 5 bases lying between them. The CDR3 consists of 11 residues. CDR3 amino acids: CASRTPYEQYF. The CDR3 DNA reads as TGTGCCAGCAGGACGCCCTACGAGCAGTACTTC.

There are a few counts of this clonotype. V and J are TRBV7-9 and TRBJ2-2; tentative D call: TRBD1 (5 bases). Germline V gene lookup returns CDR1 SEHNR and CDR2 FQNEAQ (reference sequence). CDR3 length: 16 amino acids. Trimming took 0 bases from V and 2 from J, leaving 10 bases between them. CDR3 nucleotide sequence: TGTGCCAGCAGCTTAGCGGGAACAGGAAACACCGGGGAGCTGTTTTTT. It encodes CASSLAGTGNTGELFF.

This clonotype was seen ten or more times. This chain uses TRBV5-1 with TRBJ1-2; tentative D call: TRBD1 (5 bases). V was clipped by 5 bases and J by 0 bases, with 14 bases between them. The CDR3 has 15 amino acids. In germline, CDR1 is SGHRS, CDR2 YFSETQ. CDR3 bases: TGCGCCAGCAGTACTACAGGAGAGTCTAACTATGGCTACACCTTC. Protein sequence: CASSTTGESNYGYTF. Full variable domain (rest looked up from reference TRBV5-1 and TRBJ1-2): KAGVTQTPRYLIKTRGQQVTLSCSPISGHRSVSWYQQTPGQGLQFLFEYFSETQRNKGNFPGRFSGRQFSNSRSEMNVSTLELGDSALYLCASSTTGESNYGYTFGSGTRLTVV.

This clonotype appeared many times. CDR3 DNA: TGTGCCAGCAGCCCCGGACAGGGGGCATGGGATACGCAGTATTTT. Its protein is CASSPGQGAWDTQYF. The V and J genes are TRBV11-2 and TRBJ2-3; 11 nucleotides align to TRBD1. CDR1 is SGHAT and CDR2 is FQNNGV in the germline V gene. The CDR3 runs 15 residues. V was clipped by 5 bases and J by 6 bases; unmatched bases: 7.

This clonotype was seen more than once but under ten times. J is TRBJ2-3 and V is TRBV6-4; 8 bases are a match to TRBD2. Trimming removed 2 bases from V and 4 bases from J; junction bases left unmatched: 5. This CDR3 has 15 residues. Germline assignment: CDR1 MRHNA and CDR2 SNTAGT. As DNA, the CDR3 is TGTGCCAGCAGTGACATCGGGGGGGCTTCAGATACGCAGTATTTT. Translation: CASSDIGGASDTQYF.

Ten or more counts support this clonotype. V is TRBV2 and J is TRBJ2-7; no reliable D call. The CDR3 extends over 10 amino acids. The V end lost 8 bases, the J end lost 3 bases, and 5 bases lay between the germline ends. CDR1 is SNHLY and CDR2 is FYNNEI in the germline V gene. The CDR3, as DNA: TGTGCCAGCCGGAGCTACGAGCAGTACTTC. This encodes CASRSYEQYF.

In its sample, this clonotype was seen a few times. J is TRBJ2-5 and V is TRBV10-1, with D possibly matching TRBD2 (5 bases). Germline V gene data show CDR1 as WNHNN and CDR2 as SYGVQD (reference sequence). Trimming stripped 3 bases from V and 7 bases from J, with 12 bases between. This CDR3 contains 13 residues. As DNA, the CDR3 is TGCGCCAGCAGTGATCAGGACCGGGGGACCCAGTACTTC. Protein: CASSDQDRGTQYF.

This clonotype was counted many times. This chain connects TRBV10-2 to TRBJ2-3; 7 nucleotides align to TRBD2. The V gene end was trimmed by 4 bases and the J gene end by 2 bases; junction bases not matched to a gene: 12. This CDR3 is built from 17 residues. The germline gives CDR1 WSHSY, CDR2 SAAADI. The CDR3 sequence: CASSGTPSGENTDTQYF. CDR3 DNA sequence: TGCGCCAGCAGTGGAACGCCGAGCGGGGAGAACACAGATACGCAGTATTTT.